What follows are 29 T cell receptor beta chains derived from one specimen sequenced in a study of blood T cell repertoires in COVID-19. Profiling relied on immunoSEQ multiplex PCR, and the TCRdb table lists in-frame clones only, not all of them. The table includes 250,000 or so clones, 90% detected once. Sequencing was carried out using PBMCs or T cells enriched from blood (not recorded which). The source of these receptors is a man aged 50-59 years who had been exposed to COVID-19.

The chain employs TRBV28 and TRBJ1-6; 8 bases are shared with TRBD1. Germline V gene data show CDR1 as MDHEN and CDR2 as SYDVKM. CDR3 length: 15 residues. V was pared by 7 bases and J by 3 bases, with 5 bases of the junction left unmatched. CDR3 residues: CASTETGVYNSPLHF. CDR3 DNA sequence: TGTGCCAGCACCGAGACAGGGGTCTATAATTCACCCCTCCACTTT. The full variable domain, rest sourced from reference TRBV28 and TRBJ1-6, is DVKVTQSSRYLVKRTGEKVFLECVQDMDHENMFWYRQDPGLGLRLIYFSYDVKMKEKGDIPEGYSVSREKKERFSLILESASTNQTSMYLCASTETGVYNSPLHFGNGTRLTVT.

This clone has only a few counts. This rearrangement joins TRBV2 to TRBJ1-6; the D gene is possibly TRBD1 (6 bases). V was clipped by 4 bases and J by 8 bases, with 12 bases between them. This CDR3 region has 14 residues. The germline V gene encodes CDR1 SNHLY and CDR2 FYNNEI. CDR3 DNA sequence: TGTGCCAGCAGTGTACAGGGAATCGATTCACCCCTCCACTTT. Protein product: CASSVQGIDSPLHF. Full variable domain (missing parts from reference TRBV2 and TRBJ1-6): EPEVTQTPSHQVTQMGQEVILRCVPISNHLYFYWYRQILGQKVEFLVSFYNNEISEKSEIFDDQFSVERPDGSNFTLKIRSTKLEDSAMYFCASSVQGIDSPLHFGNGTRLTVT.

CDR3 sequence: CAISEYHTGNTEAFF. For the CDR3, the DNA is TGTGCCATCAGTGAGTACCATACAGGGAACACTGAAGCTTTCTTT. This chain joins TRBV10-3 and TRBJ1-1; possible D gene TRBD1, 5 bases. V was cut by 1 base and J by 1 base, with 10 bases left in between. Germline CDR1 is ENHRY and CDR2 is SYGVKD. CDR3 length equals 15 residues.

CDR3 nucleotides: TGTGCCAGCTCAATCCTCAGGGCTGGTCAGCCCCAGCATTTT. Its translation: CASSILRAGQPQHF. V is TRBV18 and J is TRBJ1-5; D is perhaps TRBD1 (5 bases). The germline V and J ends were trimmed by 5 bases and 6 bases, with 14 bases remaining between them. From germline, CDR1 is KGHSH and CDR2 LQKENI. The CDR3 is made up of 14 amino acids.

The V and J genes are TRBV7-9 and TRBJ1-1, with a weak D call TRBD1 (5 bases). The CDR3 extends over 14 amino acids. CDR1 is SEHNR and CDR2 is FQNEAQ in the germline V gene (reference sequence). Trimming shortened V by 3 bases and J by 5 bases, and 13 bases separated the two germline ends. CDR3 sequence: CASSFPARGTEAFF. The CDR3 region has the DNA TGTGCCAGCAGCTTTCCCGCACGGGGGACTGAAGCTTTCTTT.

This clone was found once. The chain is built from TRBV9 and TRBJ1-2; D possibly corresponds to TRBD1 (6 bases). In germline, CDR1 is SGDLS, CDR2 YYNGEE. V was pared by 4 bases and J by 4 bases, with 17 bases between. The CDR3 is 15 residues long. CDR3 amino acids: CASSPSWTAAYGYTF. In DNA form, the CDR3 reads TGTGCCAGCAGCCCCAGCTGGACAGCCGCCTATGGCTACACCTTC.

V and J are TRBV12-5 and TRBJ1-1; D unclear. Trimming pared 5 bases from V and 4 bases from J, leaving 11 bases between. The CDR3 spans 13 residues. CDR1 is LGHNT and CDR2 is FRNRAP in the germline V gene. The CDR3 region is CASGARLLTEAFF. CDR3 in DNA: TGTGCTAGTGGTGCCCGGTTGCTCACTGAAGCTTTCTTT.

The chain couples TRBV4-1 to TRBJ1-2, with D maybe TRBD1 (6 bases). The V end was cut by 5 bases, the J end by 8 bases, with 15 bases between. CDR1 and CDR2 (germline): MGHRA, YSYEKL. CDR3 length equals 13 residues. The CDR3 region is CASSYRVSGGYTF. CDR3 DNA sequence: TGCGCCAGCAGCTACAGGGTATCGGGAGGCTACACCTTC.

The CDR3 nucleotides are TGCGCCAGCAGCTTTACAGGGCAAGCTAACTATGGCTACACCTTC. It is translated as CASSFTGQANYGYTF. The gene calls are TRBV5-1 and TRBJ1-2; D is possibly TRBD1 (6 bases). Germline loops: CDR1 SGHRS, CDR2 YFSETQ. The V end lost 2 bases, the J end lost 0 bases, and 11 bases lay between the germline ends. The CDR3 consists of 15 residues.

V usage is TRBV28 and J usage is TRBJ1-1, with D possibly TRBD1 on 6 matching bases. Germline V gene sequence: CDR1 MDHEN, CDR2 SYDVKM. Trimming shortened V by 3 bases and J by 6 bases, and 17 bases separated the two germline ends. The CDR3 contains 15 residues. The CDR3 nucleotides are TGTGCCAGCAGTTTGAGGAGGGGGGGTATTGCTGAAGCTTTCTTT. Protein product: CASSLRRGGIAEAFF.

J is TRBJ1-2 and V is TRBV5-4; no reliable D call. There are 13 residues in the CDR3. From germline, CDR1 is SGHNT and CDR2 YYREEE (reference sequence). V was trimmed by 0 bases and J by 3 bases, leaving 6 bases between them. CDR3 protein: CASSLVLDYGYTF. DNA of the CDR3: TGTGCCAGCAGCTTGGTTCTAGACTATGGCTACACCTTC.

V gene TRBV6-4 combines with J gene TRBJ2-7; TRBD2 aligns across 8 bases. The CDR3 loop spans 11 amino acids. From germline, CDR1 is MRHNA and CDR2 SNTAGT. Trimming took 6 bases from V and 5 from J; bases not matched to a gene: 0. The CDR3 region has the DNA TGTGCCAGCAGACTAGCGGACGAGCAGTACGTC. Translated, it gives CASRLADEQYV.

This clone has only one observation. This chain uses TRBV29-1 with TRBJ1-2; no clear D. CDR3 length: 13 amino acids. The germline V and J ends were trimmed by 5 bases and 0 bases, with 10 bases remaining between them. Germline loops: CDR1 SQVTM, CDR2 ANQGSEA. The DNA of the CDR3 is TGCAGCGTTACGAGGCCTGCTAACTATGGCTACACCTTC. Translated, it gives CSVTRPANYGYTF.

The chain joins TRBV6-4 to TRBJ2-2, with 7 bases that match TRBD1. V shed 0 bases and J 5 bases; nucleotides not matched to a gene: 3. The CDR3 has 15 residues. Germline V gene sequence: CDR1 MRHNA, CDR2 SNTAGT. The CDR3 spells CASSDSTGRTGELFF. CDR3 DNA: TGTGCCAGCAGTGACTCGACAGGGCGAACCGGGGAGCTGTTTTTT.

The chain joins TRBV2 to TRBJ2-5, with a weak D call TRBD2 (5 bases). The length of the CDR3 is 15 residues. Trimming removed 5 bases from V and 7 bases from J, with 20 bases in between. Germline assignment: CDR1 SNHLY and CDR2 FYNNEI. The CDR3 region is CASSPSSGSEGTQYF. The CDR3 DNA follows: TGTGCCAGCAGTCCCTCGTCGGGATCTGAGGGGACCCAGTACTTC.

V usage is TRBV5-4 and J usage is TRBJ2-3; 7 nucleotides match TRBD2. The CDR3 runs to 16 residues. The junction had 9 bases not matched to a gene; V was cut back by 0 bases and J by 5 bases. Germline V CDR1 and CDR2: SGHNT, YYREEE (reference sequence). CDR3 nucleotide sequence: TGTGCCAGCAGCTTGGTCCCAAGGCGGGGGAAAGATACGCAGTATTTT. The encoded protein is CASSLVPRRGKDTQYF.

The chain links TRBV19 to TRBJ1-1, with TRBD1 matching 9 bases. Unmatched junction bases numbered 11, after V lost 5 bases and J lost 4 bases. Germline loops: CDR1 LNHDA, CDR2 SQIVND (reference sequence). The CDR3 consists of 16 residues. The chain's CDR3 is CASSADRGGAATEAFF. Written as DNA, the CDR3 is TGTGCCAGTAGTGCCGACAGGGGGGGAGCAGCCACTGAAGCTTTCTTT.

V and J are TRBV24-1 and TRBJ2-4, with 8 nucleotides matching TRBD2. CDR1 and CDR2 from the germline V gene are KGHDR and SFDVKD. V was pared by 4 bases and J by 8 bases, with 6 bases of the junction left unmatched. The CDR3 contains 14 residues. The CDR3, as DNA: TGTGCCACCAGTGAAGGTAGCGGGGATGACATTCAGTACTTC. It is translated as CATSEGSGDDIQYF.

V is TRBV5-1 and J is TRBJ1-5; 8 bases fit TRBD1. V trimming: 2 bases; J trimming: 7 bases; junction bases outside the gene matches: 5. Germline V gives CDR1 SGHRS, CDR2 YFSETQ. There are 14 residues in the CDR3. For the CDR3, the DNA is TGCGCCAGCAGCTTTGGACAGGGCGACCAGCCCCAGCATTTT. Protein sequence: CASSFGQGDQPQHF. The full variable domain, completed using reference TRBV5-1 and TRBJ1-5, is KAGVTQTPRYLIKTRGQQVTLSCSPISGHRSVSWYQQTPGQGLQFLFEYFSETQRNKGNFPGRFSGRQFSNSRSEMNVSTLELGDSALYLCASSFGQGDQPQHFGDGTRLSIL.

This chain links TRBV7-8 with TRBJ1-2; D might be TRBD1 (5 bases). Trimming pared 1 base from V and 4 bases from J, leaving 13 bases between. This CDR3 is built from 15 residues. Germline V gene lookup returns CDR1 SGHVS and CDR2 FQNEAQ. CDR3 nucleotides: TGTGCCAGCAGCTTAGGGTCGGCAGGGATCTATGGCTACACCTTC. Translation: CASSLGSAGIYGYTF. The full variable domain, its missing parts supplied by reference TRBV7-8 and TRBJ1-2, is GAGVSQSPRYKVAKRGQDVALRCDPISGHVSLFWYQQALGQGPEFLTYFQNEAQLDKSGLPSDRFFAERPEGSVSTLKIQRTQQEDSAVYLCASSLGSAGIYGYTFGSGTRLTVV.

This sequence joins TRBV9 and TRBJ2-3; 15 bases are shared with TRBD2. Germline trimming cut 4 bases from V and 6 bases from J; bases unmatched to any gene: 9. The CDR3 totals 17 residues. Per the germline V gene, CDR1 is SGDLS and CDR2 is YYNGEE. The CDR3 loop reads CASSLGLAGGPGDTQYF. The CDR3 coding sequence is TGTGCCAGCAGCTTAGGACTAGCGGGGGGGCCCGGGGATACGCAGTATTTT.

The chain uses TRBV5-1 and TRBJ1-3; D uncertain. CDR3 length equals 15 residues. Germline CDR1 SGHRS, CDR2 YFSETQ. Between the trimmed V and J ends, which lost 0 bases and 0 bases, there was a span of 7 bases. CDR3 sequence: CASSLAVSSGNTIYF. The CDR3 nucleotides are TGCGCCAGCAGCTTGGCGGTTTCCTCTGGAAACACCATATATTTT. Using reference TRBV5-1 and TRBJ1-3 for the parts outside the CDR3, the full variable domain is KAGVTQTPRYLIKTRGQQVTLSCSPISGHRSVSWYQQTPGQGLQFLFEYFSETQRNKGNFPGRFSGRQFSNSRSEMNVSTLELGDSALYLCASSLAVSSGNTIYFGEGSWLTVV.

The V gene is TRBV24-1, the J gene TRBJ2-7, with 8 positions matching TRBD1. This CDR3 spans 21 amino acids. J lost 3 bases, V lost 0 bases, and 21 bases had no gene match. Germline V gives CDR1 KGHDR, CDR2 SFDVKD. The CDR3 sequence: CATSDLPLTGGETVPLYEQYV. The CDR3, as DNA: TGTGCCACCAGTGATTTGCCATTAACAGGGGGTGAGACCGTTCCACTCTACGAGCAGTACGTC.

The rearrangement links TRBV28 to TRBJ2-7, with a possible D match to TRBD1 (6 bases). This CDR3 spans 12 amino acids. Germline CDR1 and CDR2: MDHEN and SYDVKM. V was shortened by 7 bases and J by 6 bases, with 13 bases between the two germline ends. The CDR3 loop reads CASNHRVPEQYF. The CDR3 DNA follows: TGTGCCAGCAACCACAGGGTCCCCGAGCAGTACTTC.

V gene TRBV19 combines with J gene TRBJ1-1, with 9 bases identical to TRBD1. CDR1 and CDR2 (germline): LNHDA, SQIVND (reference sequence). The CDR3 spans 14 residues. Trimming took 4 bases from V and 1 from J; bases not matched to a gene: 1. The CDR3 DNA sequence: TGTGCCAGTAGTACGGACAGGGGGAACACTGAAGCTTTCTTT. Its translation: CASSTDRGNTEAFF.

The chain is built from TRBV16 and TRBJ1-6, with 7 positions matching TRBD1. Germline V gene lookup returns CDR1 KGHSY and CDR2 FQNENV. V lost 4 bases and J lost 5; bases outside the gene matches: 8. The CDR3 has 16 amino acids. The CDR3 bases are TGTGCCAGCAGCCGAGGACAGGTCCCGGATAATTCACCCCTCCACTTT. Its translation: CASSRGQVPDNSPLHF.

The genes are TRBV5-4 and TRBJ2-5; D may be TRBD1 (6 bases). Germline CDR1 is SGHNT and CDR2 is YYREEE (reference sequence). With 4 bases removed from V and 4 bases from J, the gap between germline ends came to 8 bases. CDR3 length: 12 residues. In DNA form, the CDR3 reads TGTGCCAGCAGCGGGGGCGGAGAGACCCAGTACTTC. It is translated as CASSGGGETQYF.

For the CDR3, the DNA is TGTGCCAGCAGCTTAGCCTCAGAGGTTCAGCCCCAGCATTTT. Protein product: CASSLASEVQPQHF. This chain links TRBV7-9 with TRBJ1-5; D remains ambiguous. Germline CDR1 is SEHNR and CDR2 is FQNEAQ (reference sequence). Trimming took 0 bases from V and 6 from J, leaving 9 bases between them. The CDR3 length is 14 residues.

The CDR3 sequence is CASSPPRTGTGYGYTF. The CDR3, as DNA: TGTGCCAGCTCACCACCAAGGACAGGGACCGGCTATGGCTACACCTTC. The V gene is TRBV18, the J gene TRBJ1-2; 8 bases fit TRBD1. V was clipped by 0 bases and J by 4 bases; unmatched bases: 7. Germline V lookup: CDR1 KGHSH, CDR2 LQKENI. The CDR3 runs 16 residues.